This TCR beta chain comes out of a study of T-cell reconstitution after alpha-beta-depleted transplantation in children. A remark on this clonotype: Its antigen is undetermined. A read error is possible here, since a much larger clone lies one base away.

Study-wide results and limits: The study reportedly traced alpha-beta T cells about two months after transplant to several hundred expanded graft clones. Some patients owed their high day-60 TCRbeta diversity to surviving recipient T cells and thymic progenitors. At the one-year point after transplant, T-cell counts and TCRbeta diversity were found to come mostly from T cells that had been newly produced.

Unique molecular identifiers were built into the TCRbeta library. TCRdb ran MiXCR on the PCR reads and lists one entry per CDR3 protein. This sample has about 300,000 distinct CDR3 sequences, with around 7.1% found just once. Germline-derived CDR1 and CDR2 are MNHEY and SMNVEV (reference sequence). The CDR3 runs to 13 residues. V lost 8 bases and J lost 8, with 17 bases in between. The TCR comes from a female patient between 2 and 10 years old who had a stem cell transplant for Fanconi anemia, so the T cells may come from the graft donor. V usage is TRBV27 and J usage is TRBJ2-3, with D unresolved. Sequencing used peripheral blood, obtained 360 days after TCRalphabeta/CD19-depleted stem cell transplant. CDR3 protein: CASGPLPTGTQYF. In nucleotides, the CDR3 is TGTGCCAGCGGTCCCCTCCCGACGGGTACGCAGTATTTT.